This record concerns one T cell receptor (beta chain) sequence. Its antigen is unknown. Germline V gene data show CDR1 as SEHNR and CDR2 as FQNEAQ (reference sequence). V gave up 3 bases and J gave up 2 bases; unmatched junction bases: 1. The CDR3 spans 15 residues. The sample comes from a study of shared clonotypes between healthy human individuals. In the study overall: Serving as donors were two women and a few men, whose ages spanned 18 to 49.

Clones were sequenced by immunoSEQ multiplex PCR, and TCRdb holds only the in-frame ones, with some missing. The sample consists of hundreds of thousands of clones, around 80% of them appearing once. General study results and limits: The sole specimen, blood, was sampled, and tissue repertoires likely differ. Represented genetic and exposure-history diversity was restricted by having few donors.

The chain is built from TRBV7-9 and TRBJ2-1; TRBD2 aligns across 10 bases. This receptor was obtained from a woman between 40 and 50 years old in good health. Some clones in this sample may be carry-over from other donors' samples. Sequencing input: PBMCs. The CDR3: CASSFLAGAYNEQFF. The CDR3 coding sequence is TGTGCCAGCAGCTTTCTAGCGGGAGCCTACAATGAGCAGTTCTTC.